Described below is a single T cell receptor (beta chain) sequence and its context. The data originate from a study of human T cells and chemical hapten exposure. Study in general: Sensitization involved placing 2% DPC onto a 2 cm by 2 cm region of upper inner arm skin. A patient group, mainly female, showed alopecia areata, totalis or universalis. TCR yield per sample varied, mainly due to pooled library volumes.

The time point was: patch test 1, 2 weeks after DPC sensitization. The treatment is: therapeutic diphenylcyclopropenone sensitization with weekly scalp DPC. Each patch test followed a blood draw. TCRdb re-analysed the RACE reads in MiXCR, keeping a single row per CDR3 protein. The sample records more than 65,000 distinct CDR3 sequences, around 7% being singletons. The V gene lost 7 bases and the J gene lost 3 bases, with 16 bases spanning the gap. The V gene's germline CDR1 is SNHLY and CDR2 FYNNEI. There are 15 residues in the CDR3. The source was whole blood, collected in connection with sensitization to the hapten diphenylcyclopropenone (DPC). The sequence was obtained from a woman aged 30 to 39 with alopecia areata. Some clones in this sample may be carry-over from other donors' samples. The V and J genes are TRBV2 and TRBJ2-1; a possible D gene is TRBD1 (6 bases). The chain's CDR3 is CASIPTGPHYNEQFF. The CDR3 DNA follows: TGTGCCAGCATACCGACAGGCCCACACTACAATGAGCAGTTCTTC.